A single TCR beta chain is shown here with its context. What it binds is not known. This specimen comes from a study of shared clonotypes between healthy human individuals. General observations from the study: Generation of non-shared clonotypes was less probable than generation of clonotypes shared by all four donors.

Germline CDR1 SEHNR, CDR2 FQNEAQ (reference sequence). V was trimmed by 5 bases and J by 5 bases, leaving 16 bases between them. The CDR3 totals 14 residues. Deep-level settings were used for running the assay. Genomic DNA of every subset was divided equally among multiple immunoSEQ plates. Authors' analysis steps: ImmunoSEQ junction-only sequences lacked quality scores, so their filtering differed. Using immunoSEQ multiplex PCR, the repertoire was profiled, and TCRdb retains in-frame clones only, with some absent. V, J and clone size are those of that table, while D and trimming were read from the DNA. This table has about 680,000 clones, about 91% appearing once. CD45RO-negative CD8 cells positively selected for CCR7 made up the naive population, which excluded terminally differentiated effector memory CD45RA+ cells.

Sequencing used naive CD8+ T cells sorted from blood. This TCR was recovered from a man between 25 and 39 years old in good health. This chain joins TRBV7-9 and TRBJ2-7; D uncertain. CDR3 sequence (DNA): TGTGCCAGCAGCCCCCCGGGTGGTTTCGACGAGCAGTACTTC. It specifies CASSPPGGFDEQYF.